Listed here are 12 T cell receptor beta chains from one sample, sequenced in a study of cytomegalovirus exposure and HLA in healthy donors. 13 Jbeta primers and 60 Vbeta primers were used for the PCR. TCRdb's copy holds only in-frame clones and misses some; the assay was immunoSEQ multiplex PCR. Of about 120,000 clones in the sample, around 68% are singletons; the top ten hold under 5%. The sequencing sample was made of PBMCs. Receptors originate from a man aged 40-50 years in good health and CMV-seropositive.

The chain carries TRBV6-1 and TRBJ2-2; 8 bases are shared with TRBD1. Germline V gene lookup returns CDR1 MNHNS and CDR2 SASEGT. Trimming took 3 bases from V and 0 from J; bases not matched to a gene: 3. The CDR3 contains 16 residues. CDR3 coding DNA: TGTGCCAGCAGTGACCTGGACAGGGCGAACACCGGGGAGCTGTTTTTT. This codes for CASSDLDRANTGELFF.

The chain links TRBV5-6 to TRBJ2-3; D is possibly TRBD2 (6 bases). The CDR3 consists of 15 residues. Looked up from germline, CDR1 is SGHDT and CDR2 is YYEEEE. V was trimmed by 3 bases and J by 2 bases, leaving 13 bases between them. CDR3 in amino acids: CASSWGDGYTDTQYF. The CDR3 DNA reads TGTGCCAGCAGCTGGGGGGACGGTTACACAGATACGCAGTATTTT.

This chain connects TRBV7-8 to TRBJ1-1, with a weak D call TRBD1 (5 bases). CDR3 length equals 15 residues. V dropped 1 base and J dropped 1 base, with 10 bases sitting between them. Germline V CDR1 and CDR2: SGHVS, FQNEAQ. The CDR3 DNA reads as TGTGCCAGCAGCTTAGGGGGACTGCCGAACACTGAAGCTTTCTTT. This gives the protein CASSLGGLPNTEAFF.

The CDR3 loop reads CATSRDRGKRPDQPQHF. The CDR3 coding sequence is TGTGCCACCAGCAGAGATCGGGGGAAGAGACCCGATCAGCCCCAGCATTTT. The V gene is TRBV15, the J gene TRBJ1-5, with TRBD1 as a possible D gene (5 bases). Germline values: CDR1 LNHNV, CDR2 YYDKDF (reference sequence). This CDR3 has 17 residues. V was pared by 0 bases and J by 5 bases, with 17 bases between.

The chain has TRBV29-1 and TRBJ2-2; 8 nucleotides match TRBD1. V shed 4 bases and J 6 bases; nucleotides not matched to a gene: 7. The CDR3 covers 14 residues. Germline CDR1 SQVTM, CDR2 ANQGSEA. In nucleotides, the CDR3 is TGCAGCGTTGTTTTCCCACAGGGGGCCGGGGAGCTGTTTTTT. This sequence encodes CSVVFPQGAGELFF.

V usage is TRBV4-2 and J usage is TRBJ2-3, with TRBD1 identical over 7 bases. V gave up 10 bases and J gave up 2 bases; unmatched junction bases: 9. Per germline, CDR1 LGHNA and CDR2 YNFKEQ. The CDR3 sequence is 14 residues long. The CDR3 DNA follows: TGTGCCACCAAGGACAGGTCATACACAGATACGCAGTATTTT. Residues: CATKDRSYTDTQYF.

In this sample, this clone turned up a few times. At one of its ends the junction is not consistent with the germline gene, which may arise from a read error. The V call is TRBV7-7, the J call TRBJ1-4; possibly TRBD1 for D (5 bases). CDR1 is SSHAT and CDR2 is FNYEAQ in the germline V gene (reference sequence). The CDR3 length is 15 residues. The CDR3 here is CASSLGATANEKLFF. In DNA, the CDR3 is TGTGCTAGCAGCTTAGGCGCGACAGCTAATGAAAAACTGTTTTTT. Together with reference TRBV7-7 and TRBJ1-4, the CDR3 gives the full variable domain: GAGVSQSPRYKVTKRGQDVTLRCDPISSHATLYWYQQALGQGPEFLTYFNYEAQPDKSGLPSDRFSAERPEGSISTLTIQRTEQRDSAMYRCASSLGATANEKLFFGSGTQLSVL.

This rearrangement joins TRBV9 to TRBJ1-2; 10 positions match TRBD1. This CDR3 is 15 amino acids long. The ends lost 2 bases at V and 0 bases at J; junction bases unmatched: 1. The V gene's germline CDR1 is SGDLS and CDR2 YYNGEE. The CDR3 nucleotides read TGTGCCAGCAGCGTCGGGACAGGGGCTAACTATGGCTACACCTTC. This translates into CASSVGTGANYGYTF.

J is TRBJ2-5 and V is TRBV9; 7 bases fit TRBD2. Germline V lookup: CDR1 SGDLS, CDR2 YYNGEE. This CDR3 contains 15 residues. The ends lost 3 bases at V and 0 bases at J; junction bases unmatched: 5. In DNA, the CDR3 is TGTGCCAGCAGCGCCTTAGGGACTAACCAAGAGACCCAGTACTTC. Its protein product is CASSALGTNQETQYF.

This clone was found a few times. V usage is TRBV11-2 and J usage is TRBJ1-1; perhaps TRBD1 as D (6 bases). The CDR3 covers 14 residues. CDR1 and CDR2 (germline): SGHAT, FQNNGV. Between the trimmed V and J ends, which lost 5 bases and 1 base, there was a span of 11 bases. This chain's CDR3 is CASSPRQANTEAFF. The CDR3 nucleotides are TGTGCCAGCAGCCCGCGACAGGCGAACACTGAAGCTTTCTTT.

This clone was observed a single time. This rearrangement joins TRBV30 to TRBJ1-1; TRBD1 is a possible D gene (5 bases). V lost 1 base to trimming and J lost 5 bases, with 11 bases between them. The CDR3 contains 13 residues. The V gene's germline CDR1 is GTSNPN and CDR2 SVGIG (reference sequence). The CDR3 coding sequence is TGTGCCTGGAGTGGCGGGGGGGAGACTGAAGCTTTCTTT. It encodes CAWSGGGETEAFF. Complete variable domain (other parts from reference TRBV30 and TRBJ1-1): SQTIHQWPATLVQPVGSPLSLECTVEGTSNPNLYWYRQAAGRGLQLLFYSVGIGQISSEVPQNLSASRPQDRQFILSSKKLLLSDSGFYLCAWSGGGETEAFFGQGTRLTVV.

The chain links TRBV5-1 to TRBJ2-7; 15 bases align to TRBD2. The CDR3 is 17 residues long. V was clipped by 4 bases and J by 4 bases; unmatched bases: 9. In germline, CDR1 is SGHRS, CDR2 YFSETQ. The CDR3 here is CASSLGTSGRMLYEQYF. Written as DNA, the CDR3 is TGCGCCAGCAGCCTCGGGACTAGCGGGAGGATGTTATACGAGCAGTACTTC. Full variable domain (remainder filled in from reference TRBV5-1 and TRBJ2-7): KAGVTQTPRYLIKTRGQQVTLSCSPISGHRSVSWYQQTPGQGLQFLFEYFSETQRNKGNFPGRFSGRQFSNSRSEMNVSTLELGDSALYLCASSLGTSGRMLYEQYFGPGTRLTVT.